This T cell receptor beta chain was observed in a study of blood T cell repertoires in COVID-19. Study in general: The United States, Italy and Spain provided the acute and convalescent COVID-19 samples. T cells, B-cell-depleted T cells, or PBMCs provided the cDNA or gDNA that served as material.

Authors' methods: Cell counts per sample came from amplifying reference gene primers. TCRdb keeps only in-frame clones here, not all; method: immunoSEQ multiplex PCR. V, J and clone size are taken as reported in that table, and D and trimming were inferred from the DNA itself. The sample contains 150,000 to 200,000 clones, roughly four fifths of which appear only once. The germline V gene encodes CDR1 MNHEY and CDR2 SVGEGT. Trimming took 5 bases from V and 14 from J; bases not matched to a gene: 9. This CDR3 is built from 12 residues. This clone was recorded once. The TCR comes from a woman in her 70s with COVID-19, enrolled during active disease. Sequencing was carried out using peripheral blood. V usage is TRBV6-2 or TRBV6-3 and J usage is TRBJ2-1; 7 nucleotides line up with TRBD2. The CDR3 reads CASSRGSGVEFF. The CDR3 nucleotides read TGTGCCAGCAGTAGGGGAAGCGGGGTTGAGTTCTTC.